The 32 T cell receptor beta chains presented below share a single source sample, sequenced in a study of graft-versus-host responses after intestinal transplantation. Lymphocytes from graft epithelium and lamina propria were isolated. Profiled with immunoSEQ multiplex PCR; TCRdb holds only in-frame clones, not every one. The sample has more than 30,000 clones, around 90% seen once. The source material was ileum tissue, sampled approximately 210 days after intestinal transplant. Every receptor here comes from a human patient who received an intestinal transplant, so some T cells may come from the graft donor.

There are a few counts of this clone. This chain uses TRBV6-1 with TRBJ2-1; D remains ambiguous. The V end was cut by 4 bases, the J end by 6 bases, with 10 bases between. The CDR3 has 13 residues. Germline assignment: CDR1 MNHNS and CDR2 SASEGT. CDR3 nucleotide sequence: TGTGCCAGCAGTGTCAACCGACCCAATGAGCAGTTCTTC. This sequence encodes CASSVNRPNEQFF.

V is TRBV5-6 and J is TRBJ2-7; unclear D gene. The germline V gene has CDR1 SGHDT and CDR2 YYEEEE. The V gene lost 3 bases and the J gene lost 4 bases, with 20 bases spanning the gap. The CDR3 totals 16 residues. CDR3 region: CASSSRRTVFYYEQYF. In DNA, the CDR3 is TGTGCCAGCAGCTCCAGGCGAACAGTCTTCTATTACGAGCAGTACTTC.

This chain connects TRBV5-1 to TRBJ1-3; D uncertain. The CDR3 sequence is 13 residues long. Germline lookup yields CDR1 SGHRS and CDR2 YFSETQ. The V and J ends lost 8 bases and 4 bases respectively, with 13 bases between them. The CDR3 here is CARKRAGGNTIYF. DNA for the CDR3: TGCGCCAGGAAAAGGGCGGGGGGAAACACCATATATTTT. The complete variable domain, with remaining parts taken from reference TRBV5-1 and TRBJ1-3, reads KAGVTQTPRYLIKTRGQQVTLSCSPISGHRSVSWYQQTPGQGLQFLFEYFSETQRNKGNFPGRFSGRQFSNSRSEMNVSTLELGDSALYLCARKRAGGNTIYFGEGSWLTVV.

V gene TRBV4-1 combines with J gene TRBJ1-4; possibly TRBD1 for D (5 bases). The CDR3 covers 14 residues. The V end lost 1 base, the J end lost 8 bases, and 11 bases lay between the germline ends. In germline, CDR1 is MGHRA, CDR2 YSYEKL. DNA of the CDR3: TGCGCCAGCAGCCAAGGTCAGGGACGAGAAAAACTGTTTTTT. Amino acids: CASSQGQGREKLFF.

The CDR3 loop reads CASSLAVGPSYEQYF. The CDR3 DNA follows: TGTGCCAGCAGCTTAGCAGTCGGACCATCCTACGAGCAGTACTTC. This chain connects TRBV7-9 to TRBJ2-7; no clear D. Germline values: CDR1 SEHNR, CDR2 FQNEAQ (reference sequence). The CDR3 consists of 15 residues. V lost 0 bases, J lost 1 base, and 10 bases lay in between.

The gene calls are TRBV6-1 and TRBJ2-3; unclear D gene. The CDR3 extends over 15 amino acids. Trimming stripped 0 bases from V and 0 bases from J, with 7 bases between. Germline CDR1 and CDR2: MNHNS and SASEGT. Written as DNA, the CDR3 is TGTGCCAGCAGTGAAGCGGGCCCTAGCACAGATACGCAGTATTTT. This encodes CASSEAGPSTDTQYF.

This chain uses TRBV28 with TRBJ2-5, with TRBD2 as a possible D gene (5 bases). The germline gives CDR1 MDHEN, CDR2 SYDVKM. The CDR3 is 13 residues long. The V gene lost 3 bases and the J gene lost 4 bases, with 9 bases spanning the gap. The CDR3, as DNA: TGTGCCAGCAGTTTCGGAGGCCCAGAGACCCAGTACTTC. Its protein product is CASSFGGPETQYF.

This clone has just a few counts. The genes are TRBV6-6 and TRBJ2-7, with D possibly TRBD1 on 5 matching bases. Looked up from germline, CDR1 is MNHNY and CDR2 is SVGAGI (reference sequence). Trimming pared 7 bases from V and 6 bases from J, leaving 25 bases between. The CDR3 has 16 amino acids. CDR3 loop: CASNTLGLAGKSEQYF. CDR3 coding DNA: TGTGCCAGCAACACGCTTGGTTTGGCAGGGAAGTCCGAGCAGTACTTC.

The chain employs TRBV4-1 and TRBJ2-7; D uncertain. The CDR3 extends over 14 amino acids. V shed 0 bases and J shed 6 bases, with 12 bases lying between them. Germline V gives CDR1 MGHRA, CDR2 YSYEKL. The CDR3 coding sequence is TGCGCCAGCAGCCAAGATAGTTCCCCACTCGAGCAGTACTTC. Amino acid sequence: CASSQDSSPLEQYF.

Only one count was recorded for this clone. DNA for the CDR3: TGTGCCACCAGCAGAAAAAGGACAGGGGACCGGCAGAGTGAAAAACTGTTTTTT. This codes for CATSRKRTGDRQSEKLFF. This chain links TRBV15 with TRBJ1-4, with TRBD1 matching 9 bases. CDR1 is LNHNV and CDR2 is YYDKDF in the germline V gene (reference sequence). V was pared by 2 bases and J by 7 bases, with 14 bases of the junction left unmatched. This CDR3 spans 18 amino acids.

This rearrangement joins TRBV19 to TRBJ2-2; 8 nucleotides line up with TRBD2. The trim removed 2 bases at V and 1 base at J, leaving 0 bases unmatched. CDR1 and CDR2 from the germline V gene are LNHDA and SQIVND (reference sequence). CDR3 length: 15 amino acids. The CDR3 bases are TGTGCCAGTAGTATACTAGCGGGGAACACCGGGGAGCTGTTTTTT. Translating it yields CASSILAGNTGELFF. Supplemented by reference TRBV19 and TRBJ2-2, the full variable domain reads DGGITQSPKYLFRKEGQNVTLSCEQNLNHDAMYWYRQDPGQGLRLIYYSQIVNDFQKGDIAEGYSVSREKKESFPLTVTSAQKNPTAFYLCASSILAGNTGELFFGEGSRLTVL.

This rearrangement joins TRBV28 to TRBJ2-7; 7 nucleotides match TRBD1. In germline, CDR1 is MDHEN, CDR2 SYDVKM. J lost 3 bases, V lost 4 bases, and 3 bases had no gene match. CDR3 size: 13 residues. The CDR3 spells CASSSRGSYEQYF. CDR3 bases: TGTGCCAGCAGTTCCAGGGGGAGCTACGAGCAGTACTTC.

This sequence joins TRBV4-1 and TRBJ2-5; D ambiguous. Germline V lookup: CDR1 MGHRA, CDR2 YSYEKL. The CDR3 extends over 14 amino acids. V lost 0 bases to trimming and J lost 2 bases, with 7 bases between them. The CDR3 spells CASSQERGQETQYF. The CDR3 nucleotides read TGCGCCAGCAGCCAAGAACGAGGACAAGAGACCCAGTACTTC.

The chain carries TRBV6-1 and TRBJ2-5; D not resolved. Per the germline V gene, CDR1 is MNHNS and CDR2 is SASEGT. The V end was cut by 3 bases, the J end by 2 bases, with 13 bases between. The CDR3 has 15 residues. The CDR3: CASSELRYKQETQYF. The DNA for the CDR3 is TGTGCCAGCAGTGAGTTACGGTACAAACAAGAGACCCAGTACTTC.

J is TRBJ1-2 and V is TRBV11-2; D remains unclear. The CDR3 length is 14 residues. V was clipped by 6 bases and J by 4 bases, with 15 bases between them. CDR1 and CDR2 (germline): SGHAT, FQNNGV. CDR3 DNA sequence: TGTGCCAGCAGAGGAGCGACCGGGTTCTATGGCTACACCTTC. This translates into CASRGATGFYGYTF.

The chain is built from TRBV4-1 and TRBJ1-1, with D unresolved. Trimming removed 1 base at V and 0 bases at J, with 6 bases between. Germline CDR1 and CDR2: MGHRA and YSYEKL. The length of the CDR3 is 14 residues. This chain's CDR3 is CASSQGLMNTEAFF. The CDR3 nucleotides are TGCGCCAGCAGCCAAGGGTTGATGAACACTGAAGCTTTCTTT.

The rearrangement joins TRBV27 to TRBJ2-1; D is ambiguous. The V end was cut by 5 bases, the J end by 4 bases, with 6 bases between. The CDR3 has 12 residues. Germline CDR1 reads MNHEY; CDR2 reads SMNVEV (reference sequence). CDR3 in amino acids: CASSPPYNEQFF. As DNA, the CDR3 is TGTGCCAGCAGTCCCCCGTACAATGAGCAGTTCTTC.

For the CDR3, the DNA is TGTGCCAGCAGCCAGGGACTAGCGGGAGATTCTGGCACCGGGGAGCTGTTTTTT. Translation gives CASSQGLAGDSGTGELFF. This chain joins TRBV5-4 and TRBJ2-2, with 14 bases that match TRBD2. J was trimmed by 4 bases and V by 4 bases; bases with no gene match: 9. The germline CDR1 and CDR2 sequences are SGHNT and YYREEE (reference sequence). The CDR3 consists of 18 residues.

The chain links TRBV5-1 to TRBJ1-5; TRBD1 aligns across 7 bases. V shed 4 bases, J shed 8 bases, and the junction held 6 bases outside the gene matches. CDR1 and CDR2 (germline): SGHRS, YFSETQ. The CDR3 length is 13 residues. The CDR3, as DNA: TGCGCCAGCAGCGTGACAGGGAGGGAGCCCCAGCATTTT. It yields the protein CASSVTGREPQHF.

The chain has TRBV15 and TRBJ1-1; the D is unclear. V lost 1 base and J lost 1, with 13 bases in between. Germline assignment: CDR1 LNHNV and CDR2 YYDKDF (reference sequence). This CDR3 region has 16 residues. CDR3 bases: TGTGCCACCAGCAGAGCTTGGGCCGGGCCGAACACTGAAGCTTTCTTT. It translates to CATSRAWAGPNTEAFF.

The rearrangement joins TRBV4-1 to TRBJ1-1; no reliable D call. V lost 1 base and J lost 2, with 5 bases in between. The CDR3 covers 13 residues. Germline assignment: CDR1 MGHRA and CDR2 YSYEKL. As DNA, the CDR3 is TGCGCCAGCAGCCAAGTAGCTAACACTGAAGCTTTCTTT. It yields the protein CASSQVANTEAFF.

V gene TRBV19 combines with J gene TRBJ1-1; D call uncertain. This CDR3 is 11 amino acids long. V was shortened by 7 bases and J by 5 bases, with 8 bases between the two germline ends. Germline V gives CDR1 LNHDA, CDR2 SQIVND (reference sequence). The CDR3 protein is CASKVGTEAFF. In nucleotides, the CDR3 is TGTGCCAGTAAGGTCGGGACTGAAGCTTTCTTT.

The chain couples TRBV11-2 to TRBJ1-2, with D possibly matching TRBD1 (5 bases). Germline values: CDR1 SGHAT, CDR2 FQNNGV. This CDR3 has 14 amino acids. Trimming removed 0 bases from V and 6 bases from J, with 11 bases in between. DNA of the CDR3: TGTGCCAGCAGCTTAGATCAAGGAGGGGATGGCTACACCTTC. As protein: CASSLDQGGDGYTF.

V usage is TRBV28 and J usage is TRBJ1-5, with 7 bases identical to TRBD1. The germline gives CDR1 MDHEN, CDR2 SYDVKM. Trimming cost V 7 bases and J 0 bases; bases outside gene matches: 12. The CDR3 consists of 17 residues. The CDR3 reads CASTHSSGTVSNQPQHF. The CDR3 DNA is TGTGCCAGCACTCATAGCTCGGGGACAGTTAGCAATCAGCCCCAGCATTTT.

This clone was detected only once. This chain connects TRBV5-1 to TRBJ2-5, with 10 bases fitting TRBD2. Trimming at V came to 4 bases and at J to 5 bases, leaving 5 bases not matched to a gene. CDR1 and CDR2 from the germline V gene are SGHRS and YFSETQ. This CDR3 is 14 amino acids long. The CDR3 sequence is CASSEAGGPETQYF. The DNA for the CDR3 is TGCGCCAGCAGCGAAGCGGGGGGGCCGGAGACCCAGTACTTC.

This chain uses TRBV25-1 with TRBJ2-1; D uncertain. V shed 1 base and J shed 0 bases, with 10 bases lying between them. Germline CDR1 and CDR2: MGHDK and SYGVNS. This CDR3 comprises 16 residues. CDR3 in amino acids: CASSESGWSSYNEQFF. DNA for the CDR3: TGTGCCAGCAGTGAATCTGGATGGAGCTCCTACAATGAGCAGTTCTTC.

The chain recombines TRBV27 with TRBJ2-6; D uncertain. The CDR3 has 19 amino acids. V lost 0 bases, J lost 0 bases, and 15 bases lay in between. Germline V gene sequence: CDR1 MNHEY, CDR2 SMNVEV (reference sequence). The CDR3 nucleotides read TGTGCCAGCAGTTTATCTGTCTCTGACTTGTTCTCTGGGGCCAACGTCCTGACTTTC. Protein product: CASSLSVSDLFSGANVLTF.

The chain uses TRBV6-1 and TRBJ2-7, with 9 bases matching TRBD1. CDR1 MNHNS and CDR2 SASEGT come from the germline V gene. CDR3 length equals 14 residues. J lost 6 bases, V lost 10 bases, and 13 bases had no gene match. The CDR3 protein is CATRDRGKESEQYF. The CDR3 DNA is TGTGCCACTAGAGACAGGGGGAAAGAATCCGAGCAGTACTTC.

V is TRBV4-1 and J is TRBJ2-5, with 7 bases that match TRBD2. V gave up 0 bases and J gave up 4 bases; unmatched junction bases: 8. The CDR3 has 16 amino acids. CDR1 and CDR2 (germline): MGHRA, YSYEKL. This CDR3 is CASSQDRGGPSETQYF. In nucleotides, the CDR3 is TGCGCCAGCAGCCAAGATAGGGGAGGGCCCTCAGAGACCCAGTACTTC.

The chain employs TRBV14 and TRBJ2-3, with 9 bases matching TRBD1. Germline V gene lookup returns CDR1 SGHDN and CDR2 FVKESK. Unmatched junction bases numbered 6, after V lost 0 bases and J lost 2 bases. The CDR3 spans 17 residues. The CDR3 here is CASSQDVTGGFTDTQYF. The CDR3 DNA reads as TGTGCCAGCAGCCAAGATGTCACAGGGGGCTTCACAGATACGCAGTATTTT.

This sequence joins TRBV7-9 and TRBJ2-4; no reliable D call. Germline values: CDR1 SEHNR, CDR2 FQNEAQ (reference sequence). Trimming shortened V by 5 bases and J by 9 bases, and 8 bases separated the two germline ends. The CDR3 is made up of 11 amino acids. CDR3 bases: TGTGCCAGCAGCCTCGTAGGCATTCAGTACTTC. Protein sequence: CASSLVGIQYF.

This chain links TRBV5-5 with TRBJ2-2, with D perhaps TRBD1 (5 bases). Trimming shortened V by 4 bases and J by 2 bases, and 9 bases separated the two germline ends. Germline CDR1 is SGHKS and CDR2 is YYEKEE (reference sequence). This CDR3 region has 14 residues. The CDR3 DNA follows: TGTGCCAGCAGCGCGACAGTAAACACCGGGGAGCTGTTTTTT. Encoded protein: CASSATVNTGELFF.